The rows below give T cell receptor beta chains drawn from one sample of a study of identical twins. In TCRdb, the 5' RACE reads were re-called with MiXCR into one record per CDR3 protein. The table has 1,800,000 or so distinct CDR3 sequences, about 32% seen once. Material for sequencing was cord blood. These receptors came from a newborn girl in good health. The conserved cysteine and the conserved F or W are not part of the CDR3 here. The D gene is left open where the match is weak.

d_call	v_call	j_call	cdr3_aa
TRBD2	TRBV18	TRBJ2-5	ASSLSSGAETQY
NA	TRBV20-1	TRBJ2-3	SATGQSTDTQY
NA	TRBV10-3	TRBJ2-5	AISEFRAREQY
TRBD2	TRBV6-5	NA	ASSYGTSGSHEQY
TRBD2	TRBV19	TRBJ2-1	ASSIGRVSYSEQF
TRBD2	TRBV12-3/TRBV12-4	TRBJ2-1	ASRPGLAPNNEQF
NA	TRBV7-2	TRBJ1-5	ASSLGSRNNQPQH
NA	TRBV27	TRBJ1-2	ASSPALVWAYGYT
NA	TRBV10-3	TRBJ1-6	AISETGSYNSPLH
NA	TRBV9	TRBJ2-5	ASSVDPLQEQY
TRBD2	TRBV4-2	NA	ASSQDWVAGVYEQY
NA	TRBV20-1	TRBJ2-7	SAHGPAYEQY
NA	TRBV4-1	TRBJ1-1	ASSPGSFALNTEAF
TRBD1	TRBV29-1	TRBJ2-1	SDLKGASYNEQF
NA	TRBV7-6	TRBJ1-3	ASSTNSFPSGNTIY
NA	TRBV2	TRBJ2-4	AGSPTPKNIQY
TRBD2	TRBV28	TRBJ2-7	ASSPPGLDNEQY
NA	TRBV7-9	TRBJ2-3	ASSSPRGPSTDTQY
NA	TRBV7-8	TRBJ2-1	ASSFLLPGLSHEQF
NA	TRBV19	TRBJ2-5	AGGPLQETQC
TRBD1	TRBV24-1	TRBJ2-3	ATSDPGTAGTDTQY
NA	TRBV25-1	TRBJ1-3	ASSPRARPSGNTIY
NA	TRBV5-1	TRBJ2-4	ASSLLSSAKSIQY